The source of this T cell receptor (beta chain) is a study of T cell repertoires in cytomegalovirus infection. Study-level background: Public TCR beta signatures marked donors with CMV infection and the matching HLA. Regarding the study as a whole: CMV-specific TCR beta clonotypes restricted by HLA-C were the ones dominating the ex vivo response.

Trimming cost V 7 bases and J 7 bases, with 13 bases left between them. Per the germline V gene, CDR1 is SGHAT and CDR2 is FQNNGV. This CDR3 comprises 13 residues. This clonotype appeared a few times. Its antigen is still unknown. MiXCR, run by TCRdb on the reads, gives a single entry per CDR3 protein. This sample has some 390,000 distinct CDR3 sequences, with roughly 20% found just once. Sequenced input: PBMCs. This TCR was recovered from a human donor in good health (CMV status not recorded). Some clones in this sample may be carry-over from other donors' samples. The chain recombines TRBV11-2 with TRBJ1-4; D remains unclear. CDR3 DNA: TGTGCCAGCAAAGGTCGGTTCGGTGAAAAACTGTTTTTT. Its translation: CASKGRFGEKLFF.